The source of this T cell receptor beta chain is a study of T cell responses to AZD1222 COVID-19 vaccine. Sequencing was performed with immunoSEQ multiplex PCR; in TCRdb, only in-frame clones are kept and a portion is missing. The sample holds over 100,000 clones, about nine tenths seen once. This CDR3 has 12 amino acids. The V segment lost 5 bases and the J segment 10 bases; nucleotides outside the gene matches: 7. Per the germline V gene, CDR1 is MGHRA and CDR2 is YSYEKL. This clone was seen once. Sample: peripheral blood, taken on day 0 of AZD1222 vaccination. V is TRBV4-1 and J is TRBJ1-1; TRBD1 agrees at 7 bases. The TCR sequence derives from an adult in good health. The CDR3 spells CASSERQGSAFF. The CDR3 DNA is TGCGCCAGCAGCGAGAGACAGGGTTCAGCTTTCTTT.